This entry lists 28 T cell receptor beta chains sequenced from one sample in a study of cytomegalovirus exposure and HLA in healthy donors. A multiplex PCR was run with 60 Vbeta primers and 13 Jbeta primers. Some clones are missing from TCRdb's copy, which holds only in-frame ones; the method was immunoSEQ multiplex PCR. The data contain 100,000 to 150,000 clones, less than 80% of them singletons. The sequenced material came from PBMCs. The receptor set was obtained from a man aged 35 to 55 in good health and CMV-seropositive.

The genes are TRBV6-1 and TRBJ1-5; D might be TRBD1 (5 bases). This CDR3 is built from 13 residues. V was cut by 2 bases and J by 4 bases, with 6 bases left in between. CDR1 and CDR2 (germline): MNHNS, SASEGT. CDR3 in DNA: TGTGCCAGCAGTGAACAGGGAAATCAGCCCCAGCATTTT. Its protein is CASSEQGNQPQHF.

The V call is TRBV6-1, the J call TRBJ1-5, with TRBD1 as a possible D gene (5 bases). V was clipped by 0 bases and J by 4 bases, with 16 bases between them. There are 17 residues in the CDR3. From germline, CDR1 is MNHNS and CDR2 SASEGT. The CDR3 sequence: CASSEALSGTTNQPQHF. DNA of the CDR3: TGTGCCAGCAGTGAAGCGTTGTCGGGGACTACAAATCAGCCCCAGCATTTT.

V usage is TRBV10-1 and J usage is TRBJ1-5; D perhaps matches TRBD1 (6 bases). This CDR3 has 13 residues. Germline-derived CDR1 and CDR2 are WNHNN and SYGVQD (reference sequence). Trimming removed 3 bases from V and 5 bases from J, with 8 bases in between. As DNA, the CDR3 is TGCGCCAGCAGTGAATCAGGGGATCAGCCCCAGCATTTT. Amino acid sequence: CASSESGDQPQHF.

The chain joins TRBV27 to TRBJ2-1, with 8 nucleotides matching TRBD2. The CDR3 sequence is 14 residues long. In germline, CDR1 is MNHEY, CDR2 SMNVEV (reference sequence). The J segment lost 6 bases and the V segment lost 2 bases, leaving 3 bases of the junction unmatched. CDR3 sequence: CASSLQRGSNEQFF. For the CDR3, the DNA is TGTGCCAGCAGTTTACAGCGGGGGTCCAATGAGCAGTTCTTC.

As regards this clone: The sample contains more than one DNA sequence encoding this CDR3. The chain joins TRBV9 to TRBJ2-7; the match to TRBD1 covers 8 bases. Unmatched junction bases numbered 6, after V lost 2 bases and J lost 2 bases. The CDR3 is 15 residues long. Germline CDR1 is SGDLS and CDR2 is YYNGEE. This chain's CDR3 is CASSVERTGPYEQYF. The CDR3, as DNA: TGTGCCAGCAGCGTTGAGAGGACAGGGCCCTACGAGCAGTACTTC. The full variable domain, with the rest looked up from reference TRBV9 and TRBJ2-7, is DSGVTQTPKHLITATGQRVTLRCSPRSGDLSVYWYQQSLDQGLQFLIQYYNGEERAKGNILERFSAQQFPDLHSELNLSSLELGDSALYFCASSVERTGPYEQYFGPGTRLTVT.

The chain recombines TRBV29-1 with TRBJ2-6; D perhaps matches TRBD1 (5 bases). The CDR3 is 14 amino acids. Trimming removed 5 bases at V and 0 bases at J, with 8 bases between. CDR1 and CDR2 from the germline V gene are SQVTM and ANQGSEA. The CDR3 reads CSVLDSSGANVLTF. CDR3 in DNA: TGCAGCGTTTTAGACAGCTCTGGGGCCAACGTCCTGACTTTC.

The rearrangement links TRBV30 to TRBJ2-2; TRBD2 agrees at 9 bases. Germline CDR1 reads GTSNPN; CDR2 reads SVGIG (reference sequence). The CDR3 is made up of 14 amino acids. J gave up 5 bases and V 4 bases, and 5 bases lay outside the gene matches. The CDR3 loop is CAWTSGVQTGELFF. The CDR3 nucleotides are TGTGCCTGGACTAGCGGGGTGCAAACCGGGGAGCTGTTTTTT.

This clone was observed a few times. The chain is built from TRBV7-2 and TRBJ2-7; the D gene is possibly TRBD1 (6 bases). V was trimmed by 5 bases and J by 5 bases, leaving 19 bases between them. Looked up from germline, CDR1 is SGHTA and CDR2 is FQGNSA. This CDR3 is built from 15 residues. DNA for the CDR3: TGTGCCAGCAGCCAATTAGGGACATTAGGTGACGAGCAGTACTTC. It translates to CASSQLGTLGDEQYF.

The chain is built from TRBV7-6 and TRBJ1-1; the match to TRBD1 covers 9 bases. The CDR3 length is 19 residues. V lost 7 bases to trimming and J lost 6 bases; unmatched junction nucleotides: 24. Germline values: CDR1 SGHVS, CDR2 FNYEAQ. CDR3 amino acids: CASTLDPPSGQGPRAEAFF. In DNA, the CDR3 is TGTGCCAGCACCCTAGACCCTCCCTCAGGACAGGGGCCGAGGGCTGAAGCTTTCTTT.

This clone was seen a few times. V usage is TRBV10-3 and J usage is TRBJ1-1; the match to TRBD1 covers 9 bases. CDR1 and CDR2 (germline): ENHRY, SYGVKD. There are 17 residues in the CDR3. J was trimmed by 6 bases and V by 3 bases; bases with no gene match: 14. Here the CDR3 reads CAISEDVGDRVFAEAFF. The CDR3 DNA is TGTGCCATCAGTGAAGATGTAGGGGACAGGGTATTCGCTGAAGCTTTCTTT.

The rearrangement links TRBV7-2 to TRBJ2-5, with 7 positions matching TRBD1. The CDR3 loop spans 13 amino acids. Per germline, CDR1 SGHTA and CDR2 FQGNSA. Trimming cost V 6 bases and J 7 bases; bases outside gene matches: 8. The CDR3 bases are TGTGCCAGCAGGCCACAGGGGATCGGGACCCAGTACTTC. Translating it yields CASRPQGIGTQYF.

The rearrangement uses TRBV6-1 and TRBJ1-2; D remains ambiguous. Trimming removed 3 bases at V and 2 bases at J, with 7 bases between. CDR1 and CDR2 (germline): MNHNS, SASEGT. The CDR3 loop spans 13 amino acids. The CDR3 loop is CASSEAGNYGYTF. The CDR3 DNA is TGTGCCAGCAGTGAGGCAGGAAACTATGGCTACACCTTC.

This clone was seen a single time. The CDR3 DNA sequence: TGCGCCAGCAGCCAAGATCTGATAGTAACTAATGAAAAACTGTTTTTT. Its protein product is CASSQDLIVTNEKLFF. This chain joins TRBV4-1 and TRBJ1-4; D is uncertain. Germline CDR1 MGHRA, CDR2 YSYEKL. Deletions cut 0 bases from V and 1 base from J, with 9 bases between. This CDR3 has 16 amino acids.

This chain links TRBV6-4 with TRBJ2-2; D perhaps matches TRBD1 (5 bases). CDR1 and CDR2 from the germline V gene are MRHNA and SNTAGT. Trimming took 8 bases from V and 5 from J, leaving 12 bases between them. The CDR3 is made up of 13 amino acids. CDR3: CASGREATGELFF. As DNA, the CDR3 is TGTGCCAGCGGCAGGGAAGCAACCGGGGAGCTGTTTTTT.

V gene TRBV14 combines with J gene TRBJ1-2; D gene unclear. This CDR3 has 13 amino acids. Germline V gene sequence: CDR1 SGHDN, CDR2 FVKESK. With 0 bases removed from V and 8 bases from J, the gap between germline ends came to 10 bases. The CDR3 nucleotides read TGTGCCAGCAGCCAAGACTCATCGCGGGGCTACACCTTC. It specifies CASSQDSSRGYTF. Full variable domain (remainder filled in from reference TRBV14 and TRBJ1-2): EAGVTQFPSHSVIEKGQTVTLRCDPISGHDNLYWYRRVMGKEIKFLLHFVKESKQDESGMPNNRFLAERTGGTYSTLKVQPAELEDSGVYFCASSQDSSRGYTFGSGTRLTVV.

The chain uses TRBV5-1 and TRBJ1-1, with TRBD1 as a possible D gene (6 bases). Trimming removed 3 bases at V and 1 base at J, with 16 bases between. Germline V gene data show CDR1 as SGHRS and CDR2 as YFSETQ. The length of the CDR3 is 16 residues. As DNA, the CDR3 is TGCGCCAGCAGCTCGGGACATAACAGGGAGAACACTGAAGCTTTCTTT. Translation: CASSSGHNRENTEAFF.

The CDR3 sequence is CASSGAGQGQETQYF. CDR3 DNA sequence: TGTGCCAGCAGCGGGGCCGGACAGGGCCAAGAGACCCAGTACTTC. The genes are TRBV5-4 and TRBJ2-5; 8 bases fit TRBD1. Germline V gene lookup returns CDR1 SGHNT and CDR2 YYREEE (reference sequence). Unmatched junction bases numbered 6, after V lost 4 bases and J lost 1 base. The CDR3 extends over 15 amino acids.

V gene TRBV4-2 combines with J gene TRBJ2-5, with TRBD2 identical over 7 bases. V lost 4 bases, J lost 4 bases, and 3 bases stayed unmatched. The germline V gene encodes CDR1 LGHNA and CDR2 YNFKEQ. This CDR3 contains 13 residues. This CDR3 is CASSPGLGETQYF. In nucleotides, the CDR3 is TGTGCCAGCAGCCCTGGACTAGGAGAGACCCAGTACTTC.

This clone has just one count. The rearrangement links TRBV27 to TRBJ2-2; 7 bases fit TRBD1. The CDR3 has 15 amino acids. Trimming cost V 5 bases and J 4 bases; bases outside gene matches: 7. Germline loops: CDR1 MNHEY, CDR2 SMNVEV (reference sequence). CDR3 loop: CASSPGTAFTGELFF. CDR3 nucleotides: TGTGCCAGCAGTCCCGGGACAGCTTTCACCGGGGAGCTGTTTTTT.

This clone has just a few counts. The J gene is TRBJ2-1, the V gene TRBV7-2, with 10 bases that match TRBD2. Germline trimming cut 3 bases from V and 5 bases from J; bases unmatched to any gene: 4. The germline V gene has CDR1 SGHTA and CDR2 FQGNSA. There are 15 residues in the CDR3. The CDR3 DNA reads as TGTGCCAGCAGCTTGGGACTAGCGAAAAACAATGAGCAGTTCTTC. Amino acids: CASSLGLAKNNEQFF.

This chain uses TRBV6-1 with TRBJ1-5; 8 positions agree with TRBD1. Trimming took 5 bases from V and 4 from J; bases not matched to a gene: 4. This CDR3 comprises 14 residues. From germline, CDR1 is MNHNS and CDR2 SASEGT. For the CDR3, the DNA is TGTGCCAGCAGTCAACAGGGGGTGAATCAGCCCCAGCATTTT. Its protein product is CASSQQGVNQPQHF.

The chain carries TRBV7-6 and TRBJ2-7; TRBD1 matches at 8 bases. Germline V gives CDR1 SGHVS, CDR2 FNYEAQ. Losses at the gene ends were 5 bases for V and 2 bases for J; bases not matched to a gene: 11. The CDR3 is 16 amino acids. As DNA, the CDR3 is TGTGCCAGCAGCCTATTCCGGGACAGGATCCCCTACGAGCAGTACTTC. Amino acids: CASSLFRDRIPYEQYF.

The V gene is TRBV6-5, the J gene TRBJ2-7, with a possible D match to TRBD1 (5 bases). CDR1 and CDR2 (germline): MNHEY, SVGAGI. V was shortened by 6 bases and J by 2 bases, with 11 bases between the two germline ends. This CDR3 comprises 13 residues. The CDR3, as DNA: TGTGCCAGCAGACTCTTGACAGCCTACGAGCAGTACTTC. It is translated as CASRLLTAYEQYF.

The rearrangement uses TRBV5-4 and TRBJ1-2; TRBD1 matches at 7 bases. The germline V gene has CDR1 SGHNT and CDR2 YYREEE (reference sequence). Losses at the gene ends were 5 bases for V and 2 bases for J; bases not matched to a gene: 12. This CDR3 is 16 amino acids long. CDR3 nucleotide sequence: TGTGCCAGCAGGTCAACAGGGGTGCCCTCCAACTATGGCTACACCTTC. Its protein is CASRSTGVPSNYGYTF. The full variable domain, in which reference TRBV5-4 and TRBJ1-2 provide the parts outside the CDR3, is ETGVTQSPTHLIKTRGQQVTLRCSSQSGHNTVSWYQQALGQGPQFIFQYYREEENGRGNFPPRFSGLQFPNYSSELNVNALELDDSALYLCASRSTGVPSNYGYTFGSGTRLTVV.

This clone was found once. The chain links TRBV7-2 to TRBJ2-7; possible D gene TRBD1, 6 bases. Germline CDR1 is SGHTA and CDR2 is FQGNSA. This CDR3 comprises 12 residues. Trimming took off 3 bases at V and 5 bases at J, with 8 bases between the two ends. CDR3 sequence reads: CASSLDRNEQYF. In DNA, the CDR3 is TGTGCCAGCAGCTTGGACAGAAACGAGCAGTACTTC.

The chain uses TRBV19 and TRBJ2-5, with D possibly being TRBD2 (6 bases). V lost 5 bases and J lost 7, with 8 bases in between. Germline CDR1 is LNHDA and CDR2 is SQIVND (reference sequence). The CDR3 loop spans 11 amino acids. Here the CDR3 DNA reads TGTGCCAGTAGTCTCGGGGGGACCCAGTACTTC. It yields the protein CASSLGGTQYF.

This chain links TRBV5-4 with TRBJ2-7; TRBD1 agrees at 7 bases. The trim removed 4 bases at V and 0 bases at J, leaving 7 bases unmatched. This CDR3 spans 15 amino acids. Germline CDR1 SGHNT, CDR2 YYREEE (reference sequence). CDR3 region: CASSGRTGNSYEQYF. In DNA form, the CDR3 reads TGTGCCAGCAGCGGACGGACAGGAAACTCCTACGAGCAGTACTTC.

The chain combines TRBV6-1 with TRBJ1-5; 12 bases match TRBD1. Trimming at V came to 6 bases and at J to 6 bases, leaving 6 bases not matched to a gene. CDR3 length equals 15 residues. CDR1 is MNHNS and CDR2 is SASEGT in the germline V gene. DNA for the CDR3: TGTGCCAGCAGGGCCGGGACAGGGGGCCGTCAGCCCCAGCATTTT. Its protein is CASRAGTGGRQPQHF.